This TCR beta chain appears in the sequencing data of a study of blood T cell repertoires in COVID-19. Across the study: Italy, Spain and the United States were the sources of the convalescent and acute COVID-19 samples. From T cells, B-cell-depleted T cells, or PBMCs came the material, which was cDNA or gDNA.

The ends were cut back, 2 bases at V and 3 bases at J, with 10 bases in the middle. In germline, CDR1 is MNHEY, CDR2 SVGAGI. The CDR3 totals 14 residues. Sequenced by immunoSEQ multiplex PCR; TCRdb stores in-frame clones only, minus some. Of tens of thousands of clones in the sample, approximately 82% were seen once. This TCR came from a human donor in a cohort sampled during active COVID-19. The specimen was peripheral blood. The V gene is TRBV6-5, the J gene TRBJ1-1; weak D call: TRBD1 (6 bases). As DNA, the CDR3 is TGTGCCAGCAGTTACGGGACACGGTACACTGAAGCTTTCTTT. Protein product: CASSYGTRYTEAFF.